These 18 T cell receptor beta chains share one sample of origin, sequenced in a study of cytomegalovirus exposure and HLA in healthy donors. Primers included in the PCR were 60 Vbeta and 13 Jbeta primers. Profiled with immunoSEQ multiplex PCR; TCRdb holds only in-frame clones, not every one. The repertoire holds about 95,000 clones, with about three quarters as singletons. The sample comprised PBMCs. The origin of the receptors is a woman between 45 and 60 years old in good health and CMV-seropositive.

As DNA, the CDR3 is TGTGCCAGCAGTTCAACCGACAGAGCCTACGAGCAGTACTTC. Translated, it gives CASSSTDRAYEQYF. This rearrangement joins TRBV27 to TRBJ2-5; possibly TRBD1 for D (5 bases). Judging by the DNA end, TRBJ2-7 fits better; the J call may be wrong. The CDR3 loop spans 14 amino acids. Germline V gene data show CDR1 as MNHEY and CDR2 as SMNVEV (reference sequence).

This chain links TRBV28 with TRBJ1-3, with unresolved D. Germline V gene data show CDR1 as MDHEN and CDR2 as SYDVKM. Trimming removed 5 bases from V and 1 base from J, with 9 bases in between. The CDR3 consists of 14 residues. CDR3 nucleotides: TGTGCCAGCAGTGCCGATAGTTCTGGAAACACCATATATTTT. Encoded protein: CASSADSSGNTIYF.

The chain joins TRBV18 to TRBJ2-3, with 9 bases fitting TRBD1. The germline V gene encodes CDR1 KGHSH and CDR2 LQKENI. The trim removed 3 bases at V and 2 bases at J, leaving 6 bases unmatched. CDR3 length: 16 residues. The chain's CDR3 is CASSPLGTGNTDTQYF. CDR3 DNA sequence: TGTGCCAGCTCACCCTTGGGGACAGGGAACACAGATACGCAGTATTTT.

The chain joins TRBV28 to TRBJ1-2, with D perhaps matching TRBD1 (6 bases). Germline CDR1 and CDR2: MDHEN and SYDVKM. The germline V and J ends were trimmed by 5 bases and 5 bases, with 9 bases remaining between them. The CDR3 consists of 12 residues. Written as DNA, the CDR3 is TGTGCCAGCAGTCCCGACAGGTATGGCTACACCTTC. This encodes CASSPDRYGYTF.

The rearrangement uses TRBV18 and TRBJ1-5, with D possibly matching TRBD1 (5 bases). V was trimmed by 3 bases and J by 0 bases, leaving 9 bases between them. CDR1 is KGHSH, CDR2 LQKENI, per germline. This CDR3 comprises 15 residues. CDR3 in amino acids: CASSPQGNSNQPQHF. CDR3 in DNA: TGTGCCAGCTCACCGCAGGGAAATAGCAATCAGCCCCAGCATTTT.

This clone was detected only once. The J gene is TRBJ2-3, the V gene TRBV5-6; D may be TRBD2 (5 bases). The CDR3 totals 13 residues. V lost 4 bases and J lost 6, with 12 bases in between. Germline CDR1 reads SGHDT; CDR2 reads YYEEEE. The CDR3 DNA reads TGTGCCAGCAGCCAAACTAGAGCCGATACGCAGTATTTT. Translating gives CASSQTRADTQYF. Complete variable domain (other parts from reference TRBV5-6 and TRBJ2-3): DAGVTQSPTHLIKTRGQQVTLRCSPKSGHDTVSWYQQALGQGPQFIFQYYEEEERQRGNFPDRFSGHQFPNYSSELNVNALLLGDSALYLCASSQTRADTQYFGPGTRLTVL.

V usage is TRBV15 and J usage is TRBJ1-6; D possibly corresponds to TRBD1 (5 bases). CDR3 length: 14 amino acids. Trimming took 0 bases from V and 10 from J, leaving 10 bases between them. CDR1 is LNHNV, CDR2 YYDKDF, per germline (reference sequence). The CDR3 sequence: CATSRDRGSSPLHF. The CDR3 DNA is TGTGCCACCAGCAGAGATCGGGGGAGCTCACCCCTCCACTTT.

V and J are TRBV14 and TRBJ2-7; TRBD2 matches at 8 bases. In germline, CDR1 is SGHDN, CDR2 FVKESK. The length of the CDR3 is 14 residues. J lost 5 bases, V lost 4 bases, and 7 bases had no gene match. In DNA, the CDR3 is TGTGCCAGCAGCCTAGCCGGGACTAGGAACGAGCAGTACTTC. This translates into CASSLAGTRNEQYF.

On this clone: An end of the junction does not agree with germline; a read error may underlie this. The CDR3 loop is CSSSPGQNGYTF. CDR3 in DNA: TGTTCCAGCAGCCCGGGACAGAATGGCTACACCTTC. This rearrangement joins TRBV7-9 to TRBJ1-2; 7 nucleotides agree with TRBD1. CDR1 is SEHNR and CDR2 is FQNEAQ in the germline V gene (reference sequence). This CDR3 region has 12 residues.

The rearrangement links TRBV28 to TRBJ1-5, with a weak D call TRBD1 (6 bases). This CDR3 has 15 amino acids. Trimming took off 3 bases at V and 2 bases at J, with 11 bases between the two ends. The germline V gene encodes CDR1 MDHEN and CDR2 SYDVKM. Here the CDR3 reads CASSFAGAGNQPQHF. CDR3 bases: TGTGCCAGCAGTTTTGCGGGGGCAGGCAATCAGCCCCAGCATTTT.

This clone has more than one count but fewer than ten. The rearrangement joins TRBV6-9 to TRBJ2-3; 8 bases map to TRBD2. The CDR3 contains 17 residues. CDR1 MNHGY and CDR2 SVAAGI come from the germline V gene. V shed 0 bases, J shed 8 bases, and the junction held 13 bases outside the gene matches. The CDR3 coding sequence is TGTGCCAGCAGTTATTCGAAGGCGGGGGGAGACCCGGGTACGCAGTATTTT. Amino acid sequence: CASSYSKAGGDPGTQYF.

The chain recombines TRBV5-1 with TRBJ2-7, with TRBD1 matching 7 bases. From germline, CDR1 is SGHRS and CDR2 YFSETQ. J lost 0 bases, V lost 0 bases, and 3 bases had no gene match. CDR3 length: 15 amino acids. CDR3 DNA sequence: TGCGCCAGCAGCTTGGGCCAGGGGGACTCCTACGAGCAGTACTTC. Encoded protein: CASSLGQGDSYEQYF. Drawing the rest from reference TRBV5-1 and TRBJ2-7, the complete variable domain is KAGVTQTPRYLIKTRGQQVTLSCSPISGHRSVSWYQQTPGQGLQFLFEYFSETQRNKGNFPGRFSGRQFSNSRSEMNVSTLELGDSALYLCASSLGQGDSYEQYFGPGTRLTVT.

The rearrangement links TRBV29-1 to TRBJ2-3; TRBD2 agrees at 7 bases. V lost 4 bases, J lost 4 bases, and 5 bases stayed unmatched. Germline CDR1 and CDR2: SQVTM and ANQGSEA. This CDR3 has 13 amino acids. This CDR3 is CSVAGSGADTQYF. The CDR3 nucleotides are TGCAGCGTTGCGGGGAGCGGGGCAGATACGCAGTATTTT.

This clone was counted between two and nine times. This chain links TRBV11-2 with TRBJ2-7; a weak D match, TRBD2 (5 bases). Trimming took off 0 bases at V and 2 bases at J, with 14 bases between the two ends. Germline-derived CDR1 and CDR2 are SGHAT and FQNNGV. The CDR3 length is 16 residues. The CDR3 protein is CASSLDSAELPYEQYF. The CDR3 DNA sequence: TGTGCCAGCAGCTTAGATTCAGCGGAACTACCCTACGAGCAGTACTTC.

V usage is TRBV19 and J usage is TRBJ2-7, with 12 bases matching TRBD1. J lost 3 bases, V lost 5 bases, and 5 bases had no gene match. The CDR3 runs 15 residues. Germline CDR1 reads LNHDA; CDR2 reads SQIVND (reference sequence). The CDR3 spells CASSVGTGGLYEQYF. For the CDR3, the DNA is TGTGCCAGTAGTGTCGGGACAGGGGGCCTCTACGAGCAGTACTTC.

The CDR3, as DNA: TGTGCCAGCACCATCCCTGGGGGGGCCGGGGAGCTGTTTTTT. Encoded protein: CASTIPGGAGELFF. The chain has TRBV7-2 and TRBJ2-2; 7 bases agree with TRBD2. The CDR3 is made up of 14 amino acids. V dropped 7 bases and J dropped 6; count of bases not matched to a gene: 8. The germline V gene has CDR1 SGHTA and CDR2 FQGNSA.

The chain recombines TRBV5-1 with TRBJ1-4; D is perhaps TRBD1 (6 bases). CDR3 length: 16 residues. Trimming removed 3 bases from V and 7 bases from J, with 19 bases in between. Germline V gives CDR1 SGHRS, CDR2 YFSETQ. As DNA, the CDR3 is TGCGCCAGCAGCTGGGGTACAGGGTTTTCCGGTGAAAAACTGTTTTTT. Its protein is CASSWGTGFSGEKLFF.

This chain connects TRBV7-9 to TRBJ1-2; D not resolved. V was trimmed by 1 base and J by 3 bases, leaving 3 bases between them. This CDR3 has 12 amino acids. CDR1 SEHNR and CDR2 FQNEAQ come from the germline V gene (reference sequence). The CDR3 DNA reads as TGTGCCAGCAGCTTAGACTACTATGGCTACACCTTC. This sequence encodes CASSLDYYGYTF.